A selection of T cell receptor beta chains follows, all from one sample in a study of T cells in Graves' hyperthyroidism and ophthalmopathy. TCRdb processed the multiplex PCR reads anew with MiXCR; each CDR3 protein has one entry. The sample consists of 90,000 to 120,000 distinct CDR3 sequences, 16% of them appearing once. Sequenced sample: blood. The receptor source for this set is a woman between 50 and 59 years old with Graves' hyperthyroidism. Both conserved end residues are part of each CDR3. Each record gives: J gene, D gene, clone size, V gene, CDR3 DNA, CDR3 protein. D genes are given only for firm matches. A row's size may be missing; if present it is once, few, many or a size class.

J: TRBJ2-1
D: NA
size: many
V: TRBV20-1
DNA: TGCAGTGCTAGAAATGGGAGGTCCTACAATGAGCAGTTCTTC
CDR3: CSARNGRSYNEQFF

J: TRBJ2-2
D: NA
size: NA
V: TRBV12-3/TRBV12-4
DNA: TGTGCCAGCAGTTCCTCGGGTCGAACCGGGGAGCTGTTTTTT
CDR3: CASSSSGRTGELFF

J: TRBJ1-5
D: NA
size: many
V: TRBV6-1
DNA: TGTGCCAGCAGTTCAAAGGACGGCCGTATCAAGATTAGCAATCAGCCCCAGCATTTT
CDR3: CASSSKDGRIKISNQPQHF

J: TRBJ2-5
D: NA
size: many
V: TRBV5-1
DNA: TGCGCCAGCGCGAGTGGGTTGGGTCAAGAGACCCAGTACTTC
CDR3: CASASGLGQETQYF

J: TRBJ2-1
D: TRBD1
size: once
V: TRBV18
DNA: TGTGCCAGCTCTCCCAGCACCGGGACAGGGTATTATGAGCAGTTCTTC
CDR3: CASSPSTGTGYYEQFF

J: TRBJ2-1
D: NA
size: many
V: TRBV12-3/TRBV12-4
DNA: TGTGCCAGCAGTTTAAGGTTCAATGAGCAGTTCTTC
CDR3: CASSLRFNEQFF

J: TRBJ1-6
D: NA
size: many
V: TRBV30
DNA: TGTGCCTGGAGTGTATCGGTAGGGAAGTATTCACCCCTCCACTTT
CDR3: CAWSVSVGKYSPLHF

J: TRBJ1-1
D: TRBD1
size: many
V: TRBV2
DNA: TGTGCCAGCAGCGGACAGGGTTGGAACACTGAAGCTTTCTTT
CDR3: CASSGQGWNTEAFF

J: TRBJ1-5
D: NA
size: NA
V: TRBV19
DNA: TGTGCCAGTAGTCTGCCGACAGCGAGCGGCAATCAGCCCCAGCATTTT
CDR3: CASSLPTASGNQPQHF

J: TRBJ1-2
D: NA
size: many
V: TRBV2
DNA: TGTGCCAGCAGTGAAGCGCAGAGAGGCTACACCTTC
CDR3: CASSEAQRGYTF

J: TRBJ1-1
D: NA
size: many
V: TRBV30
DNA: TGTGCCTGGAGTCTGGGACGGGTGAACACTGAAGCTTTCTTT
CDR3: CAWSLGRVNTEAFF

J: TRBJ2-3
D: NA
size: NA
V: TRBV11-2
DNA: TGTGCCAGCAGCGTATACGGAGGTAGTCCTAGTACGCAGTATTTT
CDR3: CASSVYGGSPSTQYF

J: TRBJ2-7
D: NA
size: many
V: TRBV2
DNA: TGTGCCAGCAGTGAAGAGGGGTCGAACTCGTACGAGCAGTACTTC
CDR3: CASSEEGSNSYEQYF

J: TRBJ2-1
D: NA
size: many
V: TRBV20-1
DNA: TGCAGTGCTAGAGGGCCTAACCTCAATGAGCAGTTCTTC
CDR3: CSARGPNLNEQFF

J: TRBJ1-1
D: NA
size: many
V: TRBV9
DNA: TGTGCCAGCAACCCCCTCAACAGGGATACTGAAGCTTTCTTT
CDR3: CASNPLNRDTEAFF

J: TRBJ1-5
D: NA
size: many
V: TRBV2
DNA: TGTGCCAGCGCGCGGTCCGACAATCAGCCCCAGCATTTT
CDR3: CASARSDNQPQHF

J: TRBJ1-4
D: TRBD1
size: many
V: TRBV4-2
DNA: TGTGCCAGCAGCCCGCAGGGGGACAAAGCTAATGAAAAACTGTTTTTT
CDR3: CASSPQGDKANEKLFF

J: TRBJ2-1
D: NA
size: many
V: TRBV20-1
DNA: TGCAGTGCTAGAGATCCCCCGTCCTACAATGAGCAGTTCTTC
CDR3: CSARDPPSYNEQFF

J: TRBJ1-2
D: NA
size: NA
V: TRBV28
DNA: TGTGCCAGCAGTTTGGGAGGAGGGACGCTGGGCTACACCTTC
CDR3: CASSLGGGTLGYTF

J: TRBJ1-4
D: NA
size: NA
V: TRBV6-1
DNA: TGTGCCAGCAGTGCCAATGAGGCGGGAGAAGAAAAACTGTTTTTT
CDR3: CASSANEAGEEKLFF

J: TRBJ1-2
D: TRBD1
size: NA
V: TRBV12-3/TRBV12-4
DNA: TGTGCCAGCAGTCTCTTCGACAGGGGGCGCTTCTATGGCTACACCTTC
CDR3: CASSLFDRGRFYGYTF

J: TRBJ2-7
D: NA
size: many
V: TRBV29-1
DNA: TGCAGCGTTGAAGCCACGGGAGAGAACCTCTACGAGCAGTACTTC
CDR3: CSVEATGENLYEQYF

J: TRBJ2-4
D: TRBD2
size: NA
V: TRBV11-2
DNA: TGTGCCAGCAGGACGACTAGCGGGAGATGGAACATTCAGTACTTC
CDR3: CASRTTSGRWNIQYF

J: TRBJ2-1
D: TRBD2
size: NA
V: TRBV5-1
DNA: TGCGCCAGCAGCCGGCGGACTAGCGGGATAAGAGCTGAGCAGTTCTTC
CDR3: CASSRRTSGIRAEQFF

J: TRBJ2-7
D: TRBD2
size: NA
V: TRBV13
DNA: TGTGCCAGCAGCAAGGGGGCTAGCGGGATGTACGAGCAGTACTTC
CDR3: CASSKGASGMYEQYF

J: TRBJ2-3
D: TRBD2
size: many
V: TRBV28
DNA: TGTGCCAGCAGTTATAGAGCGGGAGGCTCAGATACGCAGTATTTT
CDR3: CASSYRAGGSDTQYF

J: TRBJ1-2
D: NA
size: many
V: TRBV29-1
DNA: TGCAGCGTTGAAATAGGGGGCTATGGCTACACCTTC
CDR3: CSVEIGGYGYTF

J: TRBJ1-2
D: NA
size: NA
V: TRBV7-2
DNA: TGTGCCAGCAGCGAGAGCCTCGGAGGTGGCTACACCTTC
CDR3: CASSESLGGGYTF